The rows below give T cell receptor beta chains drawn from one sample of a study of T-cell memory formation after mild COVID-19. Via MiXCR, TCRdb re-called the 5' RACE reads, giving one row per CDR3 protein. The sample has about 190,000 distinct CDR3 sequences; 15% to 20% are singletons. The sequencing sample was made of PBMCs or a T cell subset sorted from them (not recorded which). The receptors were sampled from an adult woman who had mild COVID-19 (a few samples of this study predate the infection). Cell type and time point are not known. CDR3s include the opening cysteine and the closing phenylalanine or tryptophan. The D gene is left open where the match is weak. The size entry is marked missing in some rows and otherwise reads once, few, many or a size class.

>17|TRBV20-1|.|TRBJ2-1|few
CSAERALARRNYNEQFF
TGCAGTGCTGAGCGGGCCCTAGCGCGGCGGAACTACAATGAGCAGTTCTTC
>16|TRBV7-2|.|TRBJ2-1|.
CASSLGGDPSYNEQFF
TGTGCCAGCAGCTTAGGCGGCGATCCTTCCTACAATGAGCAGTTCTTC
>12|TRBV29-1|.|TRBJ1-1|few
CSGQVVNTEAFF
TGCAGCGGCCAGGTGGTGAACACTGAAGCTTTCTTT
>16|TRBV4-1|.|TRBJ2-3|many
CASSQVNLGFSDTQYF
TGCGCCAGCAGCCAAGTTAATCTGGGTTTTTCAGATACGCAGTATTTT
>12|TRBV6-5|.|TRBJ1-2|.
CASTAGVMSYTF
TGTGCCAGCACTGCGGGGGTTATGAGCTACACCTTC
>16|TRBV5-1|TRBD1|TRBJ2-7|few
CASSVAVTGAAYEQYF
TGCGCCAGCAGCGTAGCCGTTACAGGGGCCGCCTACGAGCAGTACTTC
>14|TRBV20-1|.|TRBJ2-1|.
CSAPGQGIRNEQFF
TGCAGTGCTCCAGGGCAGGGGATTAGGAATGAGCAGTTCTTC
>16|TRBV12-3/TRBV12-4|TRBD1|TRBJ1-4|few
CASRKQGEATNEKLFF
TGTGCCAGCAGAAAACAGGGGGAGGCAACTAATGAAAAACTGTTTTTT
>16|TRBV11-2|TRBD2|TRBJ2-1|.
CASSLVWVLAGSEQFF
TGTGCCAGCAGCTTAGTATGGGTGCTAGCGGGGAGTGAGCAGTTCTTC
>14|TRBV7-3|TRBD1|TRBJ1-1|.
CASSGGGPNTEAFF
TGTGCCAGCAGCGGAGGGGGCCCCAACACTGAAGCTTTCTTT
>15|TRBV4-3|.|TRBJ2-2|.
CASSQVVGYTGELFF
TGCGCCAGCAGCCAAGTTGTCGGATACACCGGGGAGCTGTTTTTT
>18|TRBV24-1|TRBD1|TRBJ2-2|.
CATSDNKPGQGVTGELFF
TGTGCCACCAGTGATAACAAACCGGGACAGGGGGTCACCGGGGAGCTGTTTTTT
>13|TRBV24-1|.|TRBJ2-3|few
CATSRQGFDTQYF
TGTGCCACCAGTCGGCAGGGTTTTGATACGCAGTATTTT
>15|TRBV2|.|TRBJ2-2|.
CASSASWANTGELFF
TGTGCCAGCAGTGCTTCATGGGCGAACACCGGGGAGCTGTTTTTT
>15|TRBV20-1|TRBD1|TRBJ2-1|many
CSARERGQGATEQFF
TGCAGTGCTAGAGAACGAGGACAGGGGGCGACTGAGCAGTTCTTC
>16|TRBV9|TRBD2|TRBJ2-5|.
CASSGPLAGEEETQYF
TGTGCCAGCAGCGGGCCCCTAGCGGGAGAGGAAGAGACCCAGTACTTC
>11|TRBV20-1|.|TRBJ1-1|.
CSASRTSGAFF
TGCAGTGCTAGCCGGACATCTGGCGCTTTCTTT
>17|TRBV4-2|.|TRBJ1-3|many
CASSQDVLQSSGNTIYF
TGTGCCAGCAGCCAAGATGTCCTACAAAGCTCTGGAAACACCATATATTTT
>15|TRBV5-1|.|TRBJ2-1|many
CASSLDSGSYNEQFF
TGCGCCAGCAGCTTGGACTCCGGCTCCTACAATGAGCAGTTCTTC
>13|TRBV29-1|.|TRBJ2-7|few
CSVEDRTVREQYF
TGCAGCGTTGAAGATCGCACGGTTCGCGAGCAGTACTTC
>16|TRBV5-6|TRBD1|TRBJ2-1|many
CASSLRPGQGADEQFF
TGTGCCAGCAGCTTGAGACCGGGACAGGGGGCTGATGAGCAGTTCTTC
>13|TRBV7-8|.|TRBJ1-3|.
CASSLTVRNTIYF
TGTGCCAGCAGCTTAACAGTCCGAAACACCATATATTTT
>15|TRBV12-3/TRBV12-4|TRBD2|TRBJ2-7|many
CASRRTSGAYYEQYF
TGTGCCAGCAGGAGGACTAGCGGAGCCTACTACGAGCAGTACTTC
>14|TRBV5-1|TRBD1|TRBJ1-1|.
CASTLGGGSAEAFF
TGCGCCAGCACCTTGGGAGGGGGCTCGGCTGAAGCTTTCTTT
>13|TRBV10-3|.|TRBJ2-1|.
CASTGTPNGEQFF
TGTGCCAGTACCGGGACACCGAACGGGGAGCAGTTCTTC
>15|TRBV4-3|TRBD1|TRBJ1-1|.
CASSQTRGGDTEAFF
TGCGCCAGTAGCCAGACCAGGGGGGGGGACACTGAAGCTTTCTTT
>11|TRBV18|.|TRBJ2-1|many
CASSPIAEQFF
TGTGCCAGCTCACCAATAGCAGAGCAGTTCTTC
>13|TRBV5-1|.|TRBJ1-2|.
CASSLVQGKGYTF
TGCGCCAGCAGCTTGGTCCAGGGGAAGGGCTACACCTTC
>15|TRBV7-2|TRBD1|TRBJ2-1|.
CASSLRDRGGNEQFF
TGTGCCAGCAGCCTCCGGGACAGGGGAGGGAATGAGCAGTTCTTC
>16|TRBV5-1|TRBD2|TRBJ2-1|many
CASSSRTSGTGNEQFF
TGCGCCAGCAGCTCCAGGACTAGCGGGACCGGGAATGAGCAGTTCTTC
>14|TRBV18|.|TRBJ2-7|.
CASSPPRPSHEQYF
TGTGCCAGCTCACCACCCCGTCCATCCCACGAGCAGTACTTC
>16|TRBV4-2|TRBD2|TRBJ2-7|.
CASSQARGLAGDQQYF
TGTGCCAGCAGCCAGGCTCGGGGACTAGCGGGAGATCAGCAGTACTTC
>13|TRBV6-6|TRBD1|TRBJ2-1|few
CASSSGQYNEQFF
TGTGCCAGCAGCTCGGGACAGTACAATGAGCAGTTCTTC
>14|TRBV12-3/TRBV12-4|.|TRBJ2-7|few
CASSLGAPGYEQYF
TGTGCCAGCAGTTTGGGGGCACCGGGCTACGAGCAGTACTTC
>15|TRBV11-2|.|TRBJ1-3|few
CASSAQTYAGNTIYF
TGTGCCAGCAGCGCCCAGACGTACGCTGGAAACACCATATATTTT
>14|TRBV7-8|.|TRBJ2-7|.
CASSKTQTDYEQYF
TGTGCCAGCAGCAAAACCCAGACTGATTACGAGCAGTACTTC
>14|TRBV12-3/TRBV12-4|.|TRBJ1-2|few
CASSGGGAYFGYTF
TGTGCCAGCAGTGGGGGGGGCGCGTATTTTGGCTACACCTTC